Each of the 10 T cell receptor beta chains below was sequenced from the same sample in a study of CXCR3-negative and CXCR3-positive naive CD8 T cells. Through 5' RACE with UMI labels, the TRB cDNA libraries were prepared. From its re-call of the 5' RACE reads, TCRdb lists each CDR3 protein once, without DNA. This sample's clone table lists 35,000 to 45,000 distinct CDR3 sequences. Sequencing input: naive CXCR3- CD8+ T cells from blood. Subset specified: CD45RO-CCR7+CD27+CD95- naive CD8+ T cells lacking CXCR3 (TNR3-). The receptors were sampled from a human donor in good health. Some clones in this sample may be carry-over from other donors' samples.

The chain carries TRBV15 and TRBJ1-2. This CDR3 spans 15 amino acids. CDR1 and CDR2 from the germline V gene are LNHNV and YYDKDF (reference sequence). This chain's CDR3 is CATSRGRSLNYGYTF. Supplemented by reference TRBV15 and TRBJ1-2, the full variable domain reads DAMVIQNPRYQVTQFGKPVTLSCSQTLNHNVMYWYQQKSSQAPKLLFHYYDKDFNNEADTPDNFQSRRPNTSFCFLDIRSPGLGDTAMYLCATSRGRSLNYGYTFGSGTRLTVV.

CDR3 residues: CASSLANYEQYF. The gene calls are TRBV18 and TRBJ2-7. The CDR3 has 12 amino acids. Germline values: CDR1 KGHSH, CDR2 LQKENI.

J is TRBJ2-5 and V is TRBV14. The CDR3 contains 16 residues. Germline loops: CDR1 SGHDN, CDR2 FVKESK. This CDR3 reads CASSQDLVTWWETQYF.

This chain connects TRBV29-1 to TRBJ1-1. CDR1 is SQVTM, CDR2 ANQGSEA, per germline. The CDR3 is 12 residues long. This CDR3 is CGTRTGNTEAFF.

Here the CDR3 reads CASSLIGGGSYNEQFF. The gene calls are TRBV5-1 and TRBJ2-1; TCRdb selects TRBD1, and the lack of DNA leaves this call unchecked. Germline CDR1 SGHRS, CDR2 YFSETQ. The CDR3 contains 16 residues.

The chain combines TRBV12-3 or TRBV12-4 with TRBJ2-1; TCRdb's D gene call, TRBD2, goes unchecked for lack of DNA. CDR3 length: 18 residues. CDR3 protein: CASNSGTSGGVSYNEQFF.

V is TRBV7-9 and J is TRBJ2-3. The CDR3 covers 14 residues. CDR1 and CDR2 (germline): SEHNR, FQNEAQ (reference sequence). CDR3 sequence reads: CASSLETSRDTQYF.

V usage is TRBV27 and J usage is TRBJ2-5; TCRdb outputs TRBD2, but without DNA this stays unchecked. Germline V gene lookup returns CDR1 MNHEY and CDR2 SMNVEV (reference sequence). The length of the CDR3 is 16 residues. The CDR3 reads CASRGLAGGPLETQYF.

This chain's CDR3 is CASSQGGVSTEAFF. This chain links TRBV4-3 with TRBJ1-1; TCRdb's D gene call, TRBD1, goes unchecked for lack of DNA. This CDR3 has 14 amino acids. From germline, CDR1 is LGHNA and CDR2 YSLEER.

V and J are TRBV7-9 and TRBJ2-7; absent DNA, TCRdb's TRBD1 call cannot be checked. The CDR3 covers 15 residues. Looked up from germline, CDR1 is SEHNR and CDR2 is FQNEAQ (reference sequence). CDR3 loop: CASSSSQGRPYEQYF.